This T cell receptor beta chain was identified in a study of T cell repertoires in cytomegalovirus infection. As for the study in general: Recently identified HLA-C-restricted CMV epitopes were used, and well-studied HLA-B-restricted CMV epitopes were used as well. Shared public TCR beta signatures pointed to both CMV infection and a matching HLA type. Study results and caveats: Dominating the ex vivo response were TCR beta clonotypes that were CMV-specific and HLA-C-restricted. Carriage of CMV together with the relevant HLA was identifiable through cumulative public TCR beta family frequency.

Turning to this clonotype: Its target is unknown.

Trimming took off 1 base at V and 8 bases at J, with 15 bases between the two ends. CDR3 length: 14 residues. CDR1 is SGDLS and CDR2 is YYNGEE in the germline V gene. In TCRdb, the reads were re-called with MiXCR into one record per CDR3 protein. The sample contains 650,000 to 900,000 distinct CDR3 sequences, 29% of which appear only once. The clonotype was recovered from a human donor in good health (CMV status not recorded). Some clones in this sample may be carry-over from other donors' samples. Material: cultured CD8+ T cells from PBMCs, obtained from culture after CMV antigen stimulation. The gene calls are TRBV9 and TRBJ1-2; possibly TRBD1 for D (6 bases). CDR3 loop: CASSVIPGAEGYTF. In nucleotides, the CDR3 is TGTGCCAGCAGCGTAATTCCGGGGGCTGAAGGCTACACCTTC.